This T cell receptor beta chain was observed in a study of neoadjuvant anti-PD-1 for oral cavity cancer. Study summary: Before surgery, most patients got three to four biweekly 3 mg/kg nivolumab doses.

The table came from immunoSEQ multiplex PCR; TCRdb's copy has only in-frame clones and leaves some out. Of more than 13,000 clones in the sample, about 75% were seen once. This sample's time point: after neoadjuvant nivolumab, at surgical resection. Stage II-IVA oral cavity squamous cell carcinoma was new and untreated by systemic or radiation therapy. Patients had HPV-negative, locally advanced oral cavity squamous cell carcinoma. Analysis of PBMCs was direct, with no culture step. The sequencing here drew on PBMCs, taken after nivolumab (anti-PD-1) treatment. The clonotype was recovered from a person between 40 and 79 years old with oral cavity squamous cell carcinoma.

This CDR3 is CSVDRGQGETQYF. In DNA form, the CDR3 reads TGCAGCGTTGACCGGGGCCAGGGAGAGACCCAGTACTTC. This chain links TRBV29-1 with TRBJ2-5; D may match TRBD1 or TRBD2 (5 bases each). Germline V gene sequence: CDR1 SQVTM, CDR2 ANQGSEA. V lost 3 bases to trimming and J lost 4 bases, with 12 bases between them. The CDR3 loop spans 13 amino acids.